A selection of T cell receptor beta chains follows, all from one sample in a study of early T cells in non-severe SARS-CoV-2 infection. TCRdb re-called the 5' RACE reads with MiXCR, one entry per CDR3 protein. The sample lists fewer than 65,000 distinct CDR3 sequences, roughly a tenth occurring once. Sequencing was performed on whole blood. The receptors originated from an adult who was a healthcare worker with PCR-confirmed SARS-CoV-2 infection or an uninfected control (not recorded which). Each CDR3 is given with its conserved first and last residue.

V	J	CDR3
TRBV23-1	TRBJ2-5	CASSQSLVQQETQYF
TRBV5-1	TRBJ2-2	CASGRPGQNTGELFF
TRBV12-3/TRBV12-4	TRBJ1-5	CASSLLQSRQSNQPQHF
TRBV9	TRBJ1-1	CASSVGGRENTEAFF
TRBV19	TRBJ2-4	CASSTEYKLWIQYF
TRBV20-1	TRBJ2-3	CSASVLTDTQYF
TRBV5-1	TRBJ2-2	CASSRENRENTGELFF
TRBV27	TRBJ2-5	CASSPRTSGGIQETQYF
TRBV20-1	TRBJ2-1	CSARSTSSYNEQFF
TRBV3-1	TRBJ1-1	CASSHGQLNTEAFF
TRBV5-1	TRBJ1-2	CASSTGQGLYGYTF
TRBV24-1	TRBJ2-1	CATSEPQGAPWFF
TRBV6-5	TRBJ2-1	CASSYGTKDYSGILNEQFF
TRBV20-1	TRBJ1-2	CSAKKLRGYTF
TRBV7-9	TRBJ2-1	CASRKQGSEFF
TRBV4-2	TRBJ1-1	CASSQAGREHTEAFF
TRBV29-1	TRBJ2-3	CSVALGTDNRDTQYF
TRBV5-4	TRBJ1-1	CASSLEGGVSTEAFF
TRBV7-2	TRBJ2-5	CASSLGLAGVETQYF
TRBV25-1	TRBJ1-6	CASSSGTRGGGSPLHF
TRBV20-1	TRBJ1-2	CSVQTSNYGYTF
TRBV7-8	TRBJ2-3	CASSSGTGGDRF
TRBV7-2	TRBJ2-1	CASSLTRDNEQFF
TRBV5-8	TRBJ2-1	CASSIDRVNEQFF
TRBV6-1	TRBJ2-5	CASSEDRGLTQTQYF
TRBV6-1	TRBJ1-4	CASTGGSGRNEKLFF
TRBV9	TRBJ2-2	CASSVDSSSRTRGELFF
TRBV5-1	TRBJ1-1	CASSLAGASTEAFF
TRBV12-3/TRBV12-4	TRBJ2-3	CASSRDGTDTQYF
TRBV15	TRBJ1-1	CATSRLRGEGTEAFF
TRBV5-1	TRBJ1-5	CASSLEGLGNQPQHF
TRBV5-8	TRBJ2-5	CASSLRGKETQYF
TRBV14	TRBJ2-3	CASSQETGGPGTQYF
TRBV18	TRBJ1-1	CASSEDRGYAFF
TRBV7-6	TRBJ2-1	CASSQSGGENEQFF
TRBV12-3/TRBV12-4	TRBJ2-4	CASSLPSRLAKNIQYF
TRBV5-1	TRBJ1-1	CASSLTENTEAFF
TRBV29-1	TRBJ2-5	CSVYRVVLETQYF
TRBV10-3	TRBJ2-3	CAISDGLAGGETDTQYF
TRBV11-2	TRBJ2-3	CASSLSRGSDTQYF
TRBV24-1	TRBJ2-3	CATSDFPSGGDTQYF
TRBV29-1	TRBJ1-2	CSVEDLVGYGYTF
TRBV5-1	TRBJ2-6	CASSLQTGPRSGANVLTF
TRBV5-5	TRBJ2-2	CASSLAGTGELFF
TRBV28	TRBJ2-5	CASRERGTGRPETQYF
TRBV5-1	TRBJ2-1	CANSPTGTPYNEQFF
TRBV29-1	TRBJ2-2	CSGSTGRAGELFF
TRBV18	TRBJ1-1	CASSLHGGQEDTEAFF
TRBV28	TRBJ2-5	CASSGAGGPYQETQYF
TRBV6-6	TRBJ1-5	CASSYPRGLSNQPQHF
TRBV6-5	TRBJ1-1	CASKPRQLTEAFF
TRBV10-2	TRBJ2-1	CASSEGGNEQFF
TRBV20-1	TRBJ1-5	CSARDHNQPQHF